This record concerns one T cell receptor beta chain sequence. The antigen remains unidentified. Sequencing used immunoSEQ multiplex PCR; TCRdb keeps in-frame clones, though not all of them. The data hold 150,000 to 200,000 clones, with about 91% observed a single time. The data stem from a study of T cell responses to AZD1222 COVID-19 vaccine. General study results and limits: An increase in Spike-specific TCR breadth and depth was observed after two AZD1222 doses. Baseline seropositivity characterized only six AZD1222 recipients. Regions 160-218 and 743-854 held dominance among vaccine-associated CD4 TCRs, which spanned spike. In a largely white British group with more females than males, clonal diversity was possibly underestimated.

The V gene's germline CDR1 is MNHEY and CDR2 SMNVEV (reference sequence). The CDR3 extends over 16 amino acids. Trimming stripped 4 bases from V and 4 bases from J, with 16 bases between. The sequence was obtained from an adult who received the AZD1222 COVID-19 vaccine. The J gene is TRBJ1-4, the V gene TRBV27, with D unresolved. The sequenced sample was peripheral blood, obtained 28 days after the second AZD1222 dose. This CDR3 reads CASSSSRTTLNEKLFF. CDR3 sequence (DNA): TGTGCCAGCAGTTCCTCCCGGACGACGCTTAATGAAAAACTGTTTTTT.